This T cell receptor (beta chain) was recovered during a study of T cell repertoires in cytomegalovirus infection. Findings and caveats of the study: Frequencies of public TCR beta families were cumulated, and this identified carriers of CMV plus the relevant HLA.

MiXCR, run by TCRdb on the reads, gives a single entry per CDR3 protein. The table includes around 94,000 distinct CDR3 sequences, 16% detected once. This clonotype was picked up a small number of times. No antigen is known for it. Germline V gene data show CDR1 as SEHNR and CDR2 as FQNEAQ (reference sequence). The V segment lost 6 bases and the J segment 2 bases; nucleotides outside the gene matches: 9. The CDR3 runs 16 residues. This TCR was recovered from a human donor in good health (CMV status not recorded). Some clones in this sample may be carry-over from other donors' samples. Sequenced material: PBMCs. This chain links TRBV7-9 with TRBJ2-3, with 9 bases identical to TRBD2. The CDR3: CASRSTAGGDTDTQYF. The CDR3 nucleotides read TGTGCCAGCAGGTCCACAGCGGGGGGCGACACAGATACGCAGTATTTT.